This T cell receptor beta chain was profiled in a study of regulatory T cells in long-lasting Graves disease. This clonotype was seen more than once but under ten times. CDR3-region Arm-PCR and iRepertoire HTBI primers produced the TCR beta libraries. TCRdb re-called the multiplex PCR reads through MiXCR, storing one row per CDR3 protein. The data hold approximately 560,000 distinct CDR3 sequences, with around 16% observed a single time. The sample's time point: newly diagnosed GD, antithyroid drugs for less than 3 months. RNA extracted from PBMCs served as the sequencing template. Patients all came to the study from an endocrinology department in Xi'an, China. The same sample was also used in a study of T cells in Graves' hyperthyroidism and ophthalmopathy.

The TCR was taken from a man between 18 and 35 years old with Graves disease. The sequenced sample was peripheral blood mononuclear cells (PBMCs), obtained at new diagnosis, from a patient treated with antithyroid drugs.

CDR3 loop: CASSSPDRGIDTQYF. The CDR3 nucleotides read TGTGCCAGCAGCTCCCCGGACAGGGGGATAGATACGCAGTATTTT. The genes are TRBV7-2 and TRBJ2-3, with 10 bases identical to TRBD1. The CDR3 loop spans 15 amino acids. CDR1 and CDR2 from the germline V gene are SGHTA and FQGNSA. The junction had 6 bases not matched to a gene; V was cut back by 4 bases and J by 5 bases.